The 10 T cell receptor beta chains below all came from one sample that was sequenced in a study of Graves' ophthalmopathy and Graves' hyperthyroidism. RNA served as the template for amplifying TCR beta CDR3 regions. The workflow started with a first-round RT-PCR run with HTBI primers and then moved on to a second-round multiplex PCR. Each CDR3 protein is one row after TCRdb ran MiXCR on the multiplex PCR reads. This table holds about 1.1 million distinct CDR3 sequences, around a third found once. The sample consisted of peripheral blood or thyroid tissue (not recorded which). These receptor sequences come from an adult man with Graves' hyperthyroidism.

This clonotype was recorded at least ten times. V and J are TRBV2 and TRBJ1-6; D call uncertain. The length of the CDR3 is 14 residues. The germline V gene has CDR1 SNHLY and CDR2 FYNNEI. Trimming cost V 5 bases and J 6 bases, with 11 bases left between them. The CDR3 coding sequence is TGTGCCAGCAGTCCTAGTTGGGTTAATTCACCCCTCCACTTT. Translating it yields CASSPSWVNSPLHF.

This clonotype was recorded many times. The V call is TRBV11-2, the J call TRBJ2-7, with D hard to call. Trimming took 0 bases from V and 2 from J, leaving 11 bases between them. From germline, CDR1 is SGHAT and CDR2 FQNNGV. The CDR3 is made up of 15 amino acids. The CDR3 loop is CASSLDVSNTYEQYF. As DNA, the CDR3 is TGTGCCAGCAGCTTAGATGTATCAAATACCTACGAGCAGTACTTC.

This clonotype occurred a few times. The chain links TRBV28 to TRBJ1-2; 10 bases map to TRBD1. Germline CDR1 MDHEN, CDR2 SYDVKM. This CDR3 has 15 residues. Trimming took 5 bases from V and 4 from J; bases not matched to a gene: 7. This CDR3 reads CASSQPRDRGYGYTF. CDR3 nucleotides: TGTGCCAGCAGTCAACCCCGGGACAGGGGCTATGGCTACACCTTC.

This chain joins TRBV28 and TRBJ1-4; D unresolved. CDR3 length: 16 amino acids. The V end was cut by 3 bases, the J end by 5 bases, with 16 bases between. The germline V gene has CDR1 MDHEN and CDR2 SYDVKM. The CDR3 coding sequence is TGTGCCAGCAGTTTTTCGGAGCAAGGGAGGAATGAAAAACTGTTTTTT. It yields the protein CASSFSEQGRNEKLFF.

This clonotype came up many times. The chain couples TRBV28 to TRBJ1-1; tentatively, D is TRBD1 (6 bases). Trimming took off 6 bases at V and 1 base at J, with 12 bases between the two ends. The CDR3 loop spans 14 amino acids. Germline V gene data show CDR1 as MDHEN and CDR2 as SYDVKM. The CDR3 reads CASRLMGANTEAFF. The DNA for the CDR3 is TGTGCCAGCAGGCTAATGGGGGCGAACACTGAAGCTTTCTTT.

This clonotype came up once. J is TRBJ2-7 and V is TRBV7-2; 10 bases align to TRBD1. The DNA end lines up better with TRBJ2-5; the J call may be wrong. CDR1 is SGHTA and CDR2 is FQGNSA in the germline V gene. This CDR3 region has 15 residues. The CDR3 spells CASSLLVTGGETQYF. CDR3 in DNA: TGTGCCAGCAGCTTATTAGTGACAGGGGGCGAGACCCAGTACTTC.

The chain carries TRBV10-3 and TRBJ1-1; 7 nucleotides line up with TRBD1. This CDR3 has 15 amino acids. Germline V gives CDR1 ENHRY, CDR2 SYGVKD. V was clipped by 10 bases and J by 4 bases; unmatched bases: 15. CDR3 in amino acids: CASNRDKGAGTEAFF. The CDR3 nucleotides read TGTGCCAGCAACCGGGATAAGGGGGCTGGCACTGAAGCTTTCTTT.

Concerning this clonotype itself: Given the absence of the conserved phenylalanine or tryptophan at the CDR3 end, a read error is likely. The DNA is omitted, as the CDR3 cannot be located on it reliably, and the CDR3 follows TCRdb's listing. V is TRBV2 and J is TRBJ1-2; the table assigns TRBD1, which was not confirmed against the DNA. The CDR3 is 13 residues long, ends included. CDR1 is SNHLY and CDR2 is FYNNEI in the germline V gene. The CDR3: CASSPGANYGYTV.

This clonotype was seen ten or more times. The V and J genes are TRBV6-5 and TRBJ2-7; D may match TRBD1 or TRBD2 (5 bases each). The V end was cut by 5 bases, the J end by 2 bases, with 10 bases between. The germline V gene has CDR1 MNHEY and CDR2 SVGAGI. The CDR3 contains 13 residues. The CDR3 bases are TGTGCCAGCAGTCCGACAGCGGCCTACGAGCAGTACTTC. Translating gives CASSPTAAYEQYF.

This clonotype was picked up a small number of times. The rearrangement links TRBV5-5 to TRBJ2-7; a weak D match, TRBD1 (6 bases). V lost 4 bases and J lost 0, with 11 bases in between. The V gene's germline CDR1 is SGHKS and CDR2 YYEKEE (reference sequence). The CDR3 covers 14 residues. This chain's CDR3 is CASSITGNSYEQYF. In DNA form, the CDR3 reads TGTGCCAGCAGCATAACAGGGAACTCCTACGAGCAGTACTTC.